The 31 T cell receptor beta chains listed next were all sequenced from one sample in a study of blood T cell repertoires in COVID-19. The data were produced by immunoSEQ multiplex PCR, yet TCRdb's version contains in-frame clones alone and is incomplete. The table has approximately 230,000 clones, 85% to 90% seen once; the top ten hold about 1.3%. The sequenced sample consisted of peripheral blood. The source is a man older than 75 with acute or convalescent COVID-19.

The genes are TRBV6-5 and TRBJ2-7; 7 nucleotides match TRBD2. V dropped 4 bases and J dropped 7; count of bases not matched to a gene: 16. The CDR3 spans 16 residues. The germline gives CDR1 MNHEY, CDR2 SVGAGI. The CDR3 here is CASSSAGAGPRREQYF. The CDR3 bases are TGTGCCAGCAGTTCCGCGGGAGCCGGGCCACGCCGGGAGCAGTACTTC.

CDR3 region: CASSGTGYEQYF. The CDR3 nucleotides read TGTGCCAGCAGCGGGACAGGTTACGAGCAGTACTTC. The chain joins TRBV9 to TRBJ2-7; TRBD1 matches 7 bases. Per the germline V gene, CDR1 is SGDLS and CDR2 is YYNGEE. CDR3 length: 12 residues. V lost 3 bases, J lost 4 bases, and 1 base stayed unmatched.

The V call is TRBV20-1, the J call TRBJ1-3; the D gene is possibly TRBD1 (5 bases). This CDR3 has 15 amino acids. V was trimmed by 3 bases and J by 4 bases, leaving 16 bases between them. Per the germline V gene, CDR1 is DFQATT and CDR2 is SNEGSKA (reference sequence). In nucleotides, the CDR3 is TGCAGTGCTAGTCGGGGGGGGACCCGGGGAAACACCATATATTTT. It specifies CSASRGGTRGNTIYF.

With respect to this clone: At the DNA level, this CDR3 is encoded by other sequences in the same sample as well. As DNA, the CDR3 is TGCGCCAGCAGCCAAGACCGGGCCTACGAGCAGTACTTC. Translating gives CASSQDRAYEQYF. The chain carries TRBV4-3 and TRBJ2-7, with D hard to call. Deletions cut 0 bases from V and 2 bases from J, with 5 bases between. The CDR3 has 13 residues. The germline V gene encodes CDR1 LGHNA and CDR2 YSLEER.

This rearrangement joins TRBV4-2 to TRBJ1-6; D not resolved. Looked up from germline, CDR1 is LGHNA and CDR2 is YNFKEQ. V lost 4 bases to trimming and J lost 7 bases, with 8 bases between them. The CDR3 has 13 residues. CDR3 region: CASSPPRNSPLHF. The CDR3 DNA reads as TGTGCCAGCAGCCCACCCCGGAATTCACCCCTCCACTTT.

V and J are TRBV9 and TRBJ2-2, with TRBD2 matching over 10 bases. J gave up 6 bases and V 0 bases, and 5 bases lay outside the gene matches. This CDR3 region has 16 residues. The germline V gene encodes CDR1 SGDLS and CDR2 YYNGEE. CDR3: CASSVEASGSSGELFF. The CDR3 nucleotides are TGTGCCAGCAGCGTAGAAGCTAGCGGGAGCTCCGGGGAGCTGTTTTTT. Together with reference TRBV9 and TRBJ2-2, the CDR3 gives the full variable domain: DSGVTQTPKHLITATGQRVTLRCSPRSGDLSVYWYQQSLDQGLQFLIQYYNGEERAKGNILERFSAQQFPDLHSELNLSSLELGDSALYFCASSVEASGSSGELFFGEGSRLTVL.

CDR3 protein: CASSPHRTAVEQYF. In DNA form, the CDR3 reads TGTGCCAGCTCACCCCACAGGACAGCGGTCGAGCAGTACTTC. This chain joins TRBV18 and TRBJ2-7; TRBD1 is a possible D gene (6 bases). Trimming stripped 3 bases from V and 6 bases from J, with 15 bases between. CDR3 length: 14 residues. Germline V CDR1 and CDR2: KGHSH, LQKENI.

V is TRBV28 and J is TRBJ2-2; D is ambiguous. CDR1 and CDR2 (germline): MDHEN, SYDVKM. The CDR3 loop spans 13 amino acids. Deletions cut 3 bases from V and 3 bases from J, with 5 bases between. CDR3 loop: CASSFSHTGELFF. In nucleotides, the CDR3 is TGTGCCAGCAGTTTCTCCCACACCGGGGAGCTGTTTTTT.

The chain carries TRBV4-3 and TRBJ2-2; a possible D gene is TRBD2 (7 bases). Germline CDR1 LGHNA, CDR2 YSLEER. V was shortened by 4 bases and J by 4 bases, with 13 bases between the two germline ends. The CDR3 length is 15 residues. The CDR3 protein is CASSLGGGLTGELFF. The CDR3, as DNA: TGCGCCAGCAGCCTGGGAGGGGGGCTCACCGGGGAGCTGTTTTTT.

CDR3 protein: CASSPKGTANTEAFF. DNA for the CDR3: TGTGCCAGCAGCCCGAAGGGGACAGCGAACACTGAAGCTTTCTTT. The rearrangement joins TRBV3-1 (or the pseudogene TRBV3-2) to TRBJ1-1; 7 bases are shared with TRBD1. Germline-derived CDR1 and CDR2 are LGHDT and YNNKEL (reference sequence). V lost 4 bases, J lost 1 base, and 6 bases stayed unmatched. CDR3 length: 15 residues.

J is TRBJ2-5 and V is TRBV3-1 (or the pseudogene TRBV3-2); 9 nucleotides agree with TRBD1. The CDR3 is made up of 15 amino acids. The trim removed 4 bases at V and 4 bases at J, leaving 7 bases unmatched. Looked up from germline, CDR1 is LGHDT and CDR2 is YNNKEL (reference sequence). The chain's CDR3 is CASSPGTGRGETQYF. As DNA, the CDR3 is TGTGCCAGCAGCCCGGGGACAGGGAGAGGAGAGACCCAGTACTTC.

The CDR3 region has the DNA TGCGCCAGCAGCACCGGACAACGCACAGATACGCAGTATTTT. Its translation: CASSTGQRTDTQYF. The chain has TRBV5-1 and TRBJ2-3, with D possibly matching TRBD1 (5 bases). This CDR3 has 14 amino acids. Germline lookup yields CDR1 SGHRS and CDR2 YFSETQ. The V end was cut by 4 bases, the J end by 1 base, with 10 bases between.

This clone was seen just once. The chain couples TRBV19 to TRBJ2-7, with 10 bases aligning to TRBD1. Germline V lookup: CDR1 LNHDA, CDR2 SQIVND (reference sequence). The CDR3 is made up of 16 amino acids. With V trimmed by 2 bases and J by 3 bases, 7 bases remained unmatched. The DNA for the CDR3 is TGTGCCAGTAGTATATCCCTGGACAGGGGGGTCTACGAGCAGTACTTC. It yields the protein CASSISLDRGVYEQYF.

The genes are TRBV20-1 and TRBJ2-3, with a tentative D call TRBD2 (5 bases). Germline V lookup: CDR1 DFQATT, CDR2 SNEGSKA (reference sequence). Trimming stripped 3 bases from V and 0 bases from J, with 13 bases between. This CDR3 is built from 15 residues. The CDR3 spells CSASSSGASTDTQYF. In DNA form, the CDR3 reads TGCAGTGCTAGTTCCAGCGGTGCTAGCACAGATACGCAGTATTTT.

J is TRBJ2-2 and V is TRBV7-3; 12 bases align to TRBD2. The germline V gene encodes CDR1 SGHTA and CDR2 FQGTGA. V shed 5 bases and J 4 bases; nucleotides not matched to a gene: 14. CDR3 length: 19 amino acids. CDR3 sequence: CASSPQGLAGSLRTGELFF. The CDR3 DNA sequence: TGTGCCAGCAGCCCGCAAGGACTAGCGGGATCTCTCCGCACCGGGGAGCTGTTTTTT.

V gene TRBV19 combines with J gene TRBJ1-3, with D maybe TRBD1 (5 bases). Germline V gives CDR1 LNHDA, CDR2 SQIVND (reference sequence). The CDR3 totals 15 residues. V lost 3 bases and J lost 2, with 11 bases in between. The DNA for the CDR3 is TGTGCCAGTAGTATGGGGCAGGGTGCTGGAAACACCATATATTTT. Its translation is CASSMGQGAGNTIYF.

The V call is TRBV11-1, the J call TRBJ2-3; 7 bases map to TRBD1. With V trimmed by 5 bases and J by 4 bases, 9 bases remained unmatched. CDR3 length: 15 amino acids. Germline CDR1 SGHAT, CDR2 FQDESV (reference sequence). Here the CDR3 reads CASSPRQGSADTQYF. CDR3 sequence (DNA): TGTGCCAGCAGCCCCAGACAGGGATCCGCAGATACGCAGTATTTT.

The rearrangement joins TRBV24-1 to TRBJ2-5, with 7 bases identical to TRBD1. V lost 4 bases and J lost 5; bases outside the gene matches: 6. From germline, CDR1 is KGHDR and CDR2 SFDVKD. The CDR3 extends over 14 amino acids. The CDR3 protein is CATSDPDRLETQYF. The CDR3 nucleotides read TGTGCCACCAGTGACCCGGACAGGTTGGAGACCCAGTACTTC.

The chain employs TRBV19 and TRBJ2-1; 9 nucleotides line up with TRBD2. Germline V gene lookup returns CDR1 LNHDA and CDR2 SQIVND (reference sequence). The CDR3 length is 15 residues. V dropped 6 bases and J dropped 9; count of bases not matched to a gene: 12. CDR3 sequence: CASRSGLAGPSEQFF. CDR3 in DNA: TGTGCCAGTAGGTCAGGGCTAGCGGGGCCCAGTGAGCAGTTCTTC.

V and J are TRBV5-4 and TRBJ2-7; D possibly corresponds to TRBD2 (6 bases). V was pared by 4 bases and J by 4 bases, with 18 bases between. This CDR3 spans 15 amino acids. CDR1 and CDR2 from the germline V gene are SGHNT and YYREEE (reference sequence). The DNA for the CDR3 is TGTGCCAGCAGCCCCGGGGCGGGAAGAGGTTACGAGCAGTACTTC. Translating gives CASSPGAGRGYEQYF.

CDR3 region: CASSERDSNYEQYF. The DNA of the CDR3 is TGCGCCAGCAGCGAACGGGACAGTAACTACGAGCAGTACTTC. This chain uses TRBV4-3 with TRBJ2-7; 7 bases map to TRBD1. The V gene end was trimmed by 5 bases and the J gene end by 3 bases; junction bases not matched to a gene: 7. The germline CDR1 and CDR2 sequences are LGHNA and YSLEER. CDR3 length: 14 residues.

The V call is TRBV5-1, the J call TRBJ2-5, with 7 bases lining up with TRBD1. The CDR3 extends over 14 amino acids. Unmatched junction bases numbered 8, after V lost 4 bases and J lost 5 bases. Germline V gives CDR1 SGHRS, CDR2 YFSETQ. In DNA form, the CDR3 reads TGCGCCAGCAGCCAACGACAGGGTCAGGAGACCCAGTACTTC. Protein: CASSQRQGQETQYF. Together with reference TRBV5-1 and TRBJ2-5, the CDR3 gives the full variable domain: KAGVTQTPRYLIKTRGQQVTLSCSPISGHRSVSWYQQTPGQGLQFLFEYFSETQRNKGNFPGRFSGRQFSNSRSEMNVSTLELGDSALYLCASSQRQGQETQYFGPGTRLLVL.

The chain recombines TRBV27 with TRBJ2-3, with 7 nucleotides matching TRBD1. The CDR3 covers 15 residues. After removal of 1 base from V and 3 bases from J, the junction contained 4 bases not matched to a gene. The germline V gene encodes CDR1 MNHEY and CDR2 SMNVEV (reference sequence). CDR3 sequence (DNA): TGTGCCAGCAGTTTATACGCAGGGGGAACAGATACGCAGTATTTT. Amino acids: CASSLYAGGTDTQYF.

The rearrangement links TRBV7-8 to TRBJ1-2; D call uncertain. Germline CDR1 SGHVS, CDR2 FQNEAQ. The CDR3 is 15 amino acids. V lost 5 bases and J lost 4, with 17 bases in between. The CDR3 is CASSPWGEGIYGYTF. In DNA form, the CDR3 reads TGTGCCAGCAGCCCCTGGGGTGAGGGTATCTATGGCTACACCTTC.

V and J are TRBV3-1 (or the pseudogene TRBV3-2) and TRBJ2-1; 11 bases map to TRBD2. CDR1 LGHDT and CDR2 YNNKEL come from the germline V gene (reference sequence). The CDR3 spans 15 residues. Losses at the gene ends were 4 bases for V and 5 bases for J; bases not matched to a gene: 4. The DNA for the CDR3 is TGTGCCAGCAGCCGGGGGACTAGCGGCAACAATGAGCAGTTCTTC. This translates into CASSRGTSGNNEQFF.

This chain uses TRBV12-5 with TRBJ2-5, with 9 bases lining up with TRBD1. There are 15 residues in the CDR3. The V segment lost 3 bases and the J segment 4 bases; nucleotides outside the gene matches: 6. Germline V gene data show CDR1 as LGHNT and CDR2 as FRNRAP. Here the CDR3 DNA reads TGTGCTAGTGGTTTACAGGGGGCAATCGGAGAGACCCAGTACTTC. It is translated as CASGLQGAIGETQYF.

The CDR3 sequence is CASSPSAAMNTEAFF. The CDR3 DNA sequence: TGTGCCAGCAGCCCCTCTGCGGCAATGAACACTGAAGCTTTCTTT. The chain has TRBV7-2 and TRBJ1-1; D not certain. Trimming cost V 5 bases and J 0 bases, with 13 bases left between them. This CDR3 spans 15 amino acids. Per germline, CDR1 SGHTA and CDR2 FQGNSA.

The chain combines TRBV11-2 with TRBJ1-1, with unresolved D. Trimming removed 0 bases at V and 11 bases at J, with 13 bases between. CDR1 and CDR2 from the germline V gene are SGHAT and FQNNGV. The CDR3 loop spans 13 amino acids. This CDR3 is CASSLDWEVQAFF. The CDR3 DNA follows: TGTGCCAGCAGCTTAGATTGGGAGGTCCAGGCTTTCTTT.

This clone was seen a single time. The DNA of the CDR3 is TGTGCCAGCATGGCTGCGGGAGTGGGGCCAGAGACCCAGTACTTC. It is translated as CASMAAGVGPETQYF. The chain links TRBV6-5 to TRBJ2-5, with 7 bases matching TRBD2. Germline CDR1 MNHEY, CDR2 SVGAGI. The CDR3 loop spans 15 amino acids. Germline trimming cut 7 bases from V and 4 bases from J; bases unmatched to any gene: 12.

This clone was recorded only once. This rearrangement joins TRBV19 to TRBJ2-3, with a weak D call TRBD2 (5 bases). The CDR3 loop spans 14 amino acids. With 6 bases removed from V and 0 bases from J, the gap between germline ends came to 10 bases. Germline V lookup: CDR1 LNHDA, CDR2 SQIVND (reference sequence). CDR3 in amino acids: CASRKGRSTDTQYF. The CDR3 DNA follows: TGTGCCAGTAGAAAAGGGAGAAGCACAGATACGCAGTATTTT. The full variable domain, completed using reference TRBV19 and TRBJ2-3, is DGGITQSPKYLFRKEGQNVTLSCEQNLNHDAMYWYRQDPGQGLRLIYYSQIVNDFQKGDIAEGYSVSREKKESFPLTVTSAQKNPTAFYLCASRKGRSTDTQYFGPGTRLTVL.

The chain recombines TRBV7-8 with TRBJ2-7; a weak D match, TRBD1 (6 bases). Trimming left V 5 bases short and J 3 bases short, with 11 bases between. CDR3 size: 13 residues. CDR1 and CDR2 from the germline V gene are SGHVS and FQNEAQ. Here the CDR3 reads CASSRGQFYEQYF. CDR3 nucleotide sequence: TGTGCCAGCAGCCGAGGACAGTTCTACGAGCAGTACTTC.